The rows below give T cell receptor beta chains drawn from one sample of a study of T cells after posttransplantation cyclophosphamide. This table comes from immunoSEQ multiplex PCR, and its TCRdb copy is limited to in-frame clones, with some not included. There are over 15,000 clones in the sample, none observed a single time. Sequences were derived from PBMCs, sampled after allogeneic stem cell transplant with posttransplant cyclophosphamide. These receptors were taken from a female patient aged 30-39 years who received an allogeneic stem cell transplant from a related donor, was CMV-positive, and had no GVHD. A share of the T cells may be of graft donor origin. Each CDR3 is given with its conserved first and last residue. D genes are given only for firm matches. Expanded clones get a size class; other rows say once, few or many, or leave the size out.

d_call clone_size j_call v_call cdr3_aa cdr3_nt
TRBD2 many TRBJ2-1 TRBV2 CASMVGTSGINEQFF TGTGCCAGCATGGTGGGGACTAGCGGGATCAATGAGCAGTTCTTC
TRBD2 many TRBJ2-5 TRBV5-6 CASSFLAGVRETQYF TGTGCCAGCAGCTTCCTAGCGGGAGTGAGAGAGACCCAGTACTTC
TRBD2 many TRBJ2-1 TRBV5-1 CASSLGLAGVDGEQFF TGCGCCAGCAGCTTGGGTCTAGCGGGAGTTGATGGGGAGCAGTTCTTC
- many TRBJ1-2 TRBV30 CAWSPGGGAGYTF TGTGCCTGGAGTCCTGGAGGGGGGGCTGGCTACACCTTC
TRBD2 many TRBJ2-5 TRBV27 CASSDRLAETQETQYF TGTGCCAGCAGTGATAGACTAGCGGAAACCCAAGAGACCCAGTACTTC
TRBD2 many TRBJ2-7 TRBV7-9 CASSLGGGRFNEQYF TGTGCCAGCAGCTTAGGAGGCGGGAGGTTCAACGAGCAGTACTTC
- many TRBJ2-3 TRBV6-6 CASSRPSTDTQYF TGTGCCAGCAGTCGTCCTAGCACAGATACGCAGTATTTT
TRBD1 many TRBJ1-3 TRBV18 CASSPGTGDSGNTIYF TGTGCCAGCTCACCGGGGACAGGGGACTCTGGAAACACCATATATTTT
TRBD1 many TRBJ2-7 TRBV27 CASSWDRGYEQYF TGTGCCAGCAGTTGGGACAGGGGCTACGAGCAGTACTTC
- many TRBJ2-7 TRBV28 CASSLLYEQYF TGTGCCAGCAGTTTACTATACGAGCAGTACTTC
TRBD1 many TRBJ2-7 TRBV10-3 CAMRQGVTESYEQYF TGTGCCATGAGACAGGGGGTTACAGAATCCTACGAGCAGTACTTC
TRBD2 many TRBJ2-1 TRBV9 CASSVASGSYEQFF TGTGCCAGCAGCGTAGCTAGCGGGAGTTATGAGCAGTTCTTC
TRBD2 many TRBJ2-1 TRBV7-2 CASSRGLAGTYEQFF TGTGCCAGCAGCCGAGGACTAGCGGGGACCTATGAGCAGTTCTTC
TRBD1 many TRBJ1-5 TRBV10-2 CASSATLGTDNQPQHF TGCGCCAGCAGTGCCACCCTCGGGACAGACAATCAGCCCCAGCATTTT
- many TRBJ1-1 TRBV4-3 CASSQGANTEAFF TGCGCCAGCAGCCAAGGGGCGAACACTGAAGCTTTCTTT
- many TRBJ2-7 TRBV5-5 CASSFVQGYEQYF TGTGCCAGCAGCTTTGTACAGGGCTACGAGCAGTACTTC
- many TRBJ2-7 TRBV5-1 CASRPGRDSPREQYF TGCGCCAGCAGACCCGGCCGAGACAGCCCTCGCGAGCAGTACTTC
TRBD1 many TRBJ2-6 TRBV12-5 CASGFSRDRLTSGANVLTF TGTGCTAGTGGTTTTTCCCGGGACAGACTTACCTCTGGGGCCAACGTCCTGACTTTC
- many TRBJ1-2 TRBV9 CASSGPRGYTF TGTGCCAGCAGCGGTCCTCGGGGCTACACCTTC
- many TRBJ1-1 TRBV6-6 CASTLVSEAFF TGTGCCAGCACCCTGGTTAGTGAAGCTTTCTTT
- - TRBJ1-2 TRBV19 CASTPQGITRRRYGYTF TGTGCCAGTACCCCCCAGGGGATAACGCGTCGGCGCTATGGCTACACCTTC
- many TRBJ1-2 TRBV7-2 CASSYSNYGYTF TGTGCCAGCAGTTATTCTAACTATGGCTACACCTTC
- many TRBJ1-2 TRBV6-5 CASSPDRSYGYTF TGTGCCAGCAGCCCGGACAGAAGCTATGGCTACACCTTC
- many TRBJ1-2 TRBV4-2 CASSQEDPVRGGYTF TGTGCCAGCAGCCAAGAAGACCCCGTCCGGGGAGGCTACACCTTC
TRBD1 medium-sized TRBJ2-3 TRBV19 CASSIGTGSTDTQYF TGTGCCAGTAGTATCGGGACAGGAAGCACAGATACGCAGTATTTT
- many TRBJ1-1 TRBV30 CAWSYIYMNTEAFF TGTGCCTGGAGTTATATCTATATGAACACTGAAGCTTTCTTT
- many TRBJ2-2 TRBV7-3 CASSFSRGGGELFF TGTGCCAGCAGCTTTAGTCGGGGAGGCGGGGAGCTGTTTTTT
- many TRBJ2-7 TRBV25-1 CASSGTQPDRVYEQYF TGTGCCAGCAGTGGGACCCAACCGGACAGAGTCTACGAGCAGTACTTC
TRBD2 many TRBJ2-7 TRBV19 CASRQVAGDLPEQYF TGTGCCAGTAGACAAGTAGCGGGAGATCTACCCGAGCAGTACTTC